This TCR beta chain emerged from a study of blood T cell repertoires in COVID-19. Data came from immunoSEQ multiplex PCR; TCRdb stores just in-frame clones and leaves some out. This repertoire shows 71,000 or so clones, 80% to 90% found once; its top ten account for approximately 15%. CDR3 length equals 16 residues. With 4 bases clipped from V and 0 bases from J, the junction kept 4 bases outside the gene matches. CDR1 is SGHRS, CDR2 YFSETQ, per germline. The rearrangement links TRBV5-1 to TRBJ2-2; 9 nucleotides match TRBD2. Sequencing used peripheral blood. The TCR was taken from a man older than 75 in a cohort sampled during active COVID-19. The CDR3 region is CASSQTSGANTGELFF. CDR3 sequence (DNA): TGCGCCAGCAGCCAGACTAGCGGAGCGAACACCGGGGAGCTGTTTTTT.